Below, one T cell receptor (beta chain) is given with its context. Its target is unknown. Extraction and reverse transcription of RNA yielded cDNA as the sequencing template. The data were produced by immunoSEQ multiplex PCR, yet TCRdb's version contains in-frame clones alone and is incomplete. The sample comprises 250,000 to 350,000 clones, about 62% of which are singletons, and around 0.92% rests with the top ten. This sample was included in a study of CD8+ T cells in alopecia areata. General study results and limits: Persistence during tofacitinib was seen for many expanded lesional clones in scalp and blood.

Germline assignment: CDR1 MNHEY and CDR2 SMNVEV (reference sequence). With 0 bases clipped from V and 4 bases from J, the junction kept 7 bases outside the gene matches. This CDR3 spans 16 amino acids. Treatment in this sample: oral pan-JAK inhibitor, 5-10 mg twice daily. Material: CD4+ T cells sorted from blood, obtained around week 54, from a patient treated with tofacitinib. This chain connects TRBV27 to TRBJ2-5, with 8 positions matching TRBD1. The receptor was derived from a human donor with alopecia areata. The CDR3 DNA reads TGTGCCAGCAGTTTATCGAGGACAGGGAGGCGAGAGACCCAGTACTTC. The encoded protein is CASSLSRTGRRETQYF.